This T cell receptor (beta chain) stems from a study of blood T cell repertoires in COVID-19. Sequencing was performed with immunoSEQ multiplex PCR; in TCRdb, only in-frame clones are kept and a portion is missing. The table includes hundreds of thousands of clones, around 91% detected once. Those who participated ranged in age from roughly 18 to 90 years and resided in about two dozen US areas. Cohort allocation depended upon clinical history that participants reported. Germline V gene data show CDR1 as SGHTA and CDR2 as FQGNSA. The CDR3 consists of 14 residues. Trimming stripped 1 base from V and 10 bases from J, with 11 bases between.

The chain has TRBV7-2 and TRBJ1-6; possible D gene TRBD1, 5 bases. This clonotype was sampled from a woman aged 40 to 50 who had recovered from COVID-19. Material: PBMCs or T cells enriched from blood (not recorded which). CDR3 amino acids: CASSLGQPRSPLHF. In DNA, the CDR3 is TGTGCCAGCAGCTTAGGACAGCCTCGGTCACCCCTCCACTTT. Full variable domain (missing parts from reference TRBV7-2 and TRBJ1-6): GAGVSQSPSNKVTEKGKDVELRCDPISGHTALYWYRQSLGQGLEFLIYFQGNSAPDKSGLPSDRFSAERTGGSVSTLTIQRTQQEDSAVYLCASSLGQPRSPLHFGNGTRLTVT.